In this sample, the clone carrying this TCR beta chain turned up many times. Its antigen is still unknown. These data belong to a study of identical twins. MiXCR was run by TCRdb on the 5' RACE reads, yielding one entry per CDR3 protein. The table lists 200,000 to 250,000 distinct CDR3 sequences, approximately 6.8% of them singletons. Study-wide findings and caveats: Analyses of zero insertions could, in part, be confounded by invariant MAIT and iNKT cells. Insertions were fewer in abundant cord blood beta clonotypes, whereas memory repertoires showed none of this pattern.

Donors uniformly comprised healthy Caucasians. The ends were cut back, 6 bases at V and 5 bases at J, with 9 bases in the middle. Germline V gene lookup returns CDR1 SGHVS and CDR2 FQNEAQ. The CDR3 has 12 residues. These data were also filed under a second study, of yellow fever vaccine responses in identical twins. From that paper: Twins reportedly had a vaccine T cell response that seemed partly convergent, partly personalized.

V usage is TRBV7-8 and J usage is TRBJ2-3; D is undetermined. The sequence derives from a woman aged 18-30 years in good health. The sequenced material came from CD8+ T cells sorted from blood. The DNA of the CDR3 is TGTGCCAGCAGAAACGGTGGAGATACGCAGTATTTT. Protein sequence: CASRNGGDTQYF. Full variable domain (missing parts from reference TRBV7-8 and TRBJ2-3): GAGVSQSPRYKVAKRGQDVALRCDPISGHVSLFWYQQALGQGPEFLTYFQNEAQLDKSGLPSDRFFAERPEGSVSTLKIQRTQQEDSAVYLCASRNGGDTQYFGPGTRLTVL.